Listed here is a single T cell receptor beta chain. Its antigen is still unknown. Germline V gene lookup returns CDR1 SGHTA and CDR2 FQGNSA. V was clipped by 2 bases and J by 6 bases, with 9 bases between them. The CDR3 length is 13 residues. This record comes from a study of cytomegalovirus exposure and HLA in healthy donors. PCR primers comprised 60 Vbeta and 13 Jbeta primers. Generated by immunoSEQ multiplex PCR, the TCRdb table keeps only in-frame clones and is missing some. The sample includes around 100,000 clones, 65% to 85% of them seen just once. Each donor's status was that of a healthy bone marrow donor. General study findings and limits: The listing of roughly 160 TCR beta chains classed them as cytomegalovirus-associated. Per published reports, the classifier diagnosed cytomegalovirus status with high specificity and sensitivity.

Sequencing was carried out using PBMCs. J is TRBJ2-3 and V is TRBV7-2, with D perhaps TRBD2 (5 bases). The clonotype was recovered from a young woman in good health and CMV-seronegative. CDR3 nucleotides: TGTGCCAGCAGCTTAACTAGACTGGATACGCAGTATTTT. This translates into CASSLTRLDTQYF.